This T cell receptor (beta chain) originates from a study of shared clonotypes between healthy human individuals. Study as a whole: Participating donors consisted of two women and a few men aged 18 to 49.

The naive CD8 fraction comprised CD45RO-negative cells positively selected for CCR7 and excluded terminally differentiated effector memory CD45RA+ cells. Each donor was a Caucasian adult residing in Nashville, Tennessee. Trimming cost V 1 base and J 7 bases; bases outside gene matches: 9. Germline loops: CDR1 SGHTA, CDR2 FQGTGA. This CDR3 contains 16 residues. On sorted subsets, replicate PCRs used approximately 190 ng DNA, or 30,000 or so T cell genomes. Here immunoSEQ multiplex PCR was the method, and the copy in TCRdb shows in-frame clones only, minus some. Of about 2.1 million clones in the sample, 93% were seen once. Broader study findings: A handful of donors had 5% to 6.5% of their naive CD4 clonotypes in common.

As regards this clone: Its cognate antigen is unknown.

The sequenced sample was naive CD8+ T cells from PBMCs. This TCR was recovered from a man aged 18-30 years in good health. Some clones in this sample may be carry-over from other donors' samples. The chain uses TRBV7-3 and TRBJ2-1; 8 nucleotides align to TRBD2. Here the CDR3 reads CASSLISAGERNEQFF. The CDR3 coding sequence is TGTGCCAGCAGCTTAATCTCAGCGGGAGAAAGAAATGAGCAGTTCTTC.